Presented here are 15 T cell receptor beta chains from one specimen sequenced in a study of shared clonotypes between healthy human individuals. The data were produced by immunoSEQ multiplex PCR, yet TCRdb's version contains in-frame clones alone and is incomplete. The table shows some 2 million clones, with 85% to 95% occurring only once. CD45RO-negative, CCR7-positively selected cells formed the naive CD8 fraction, excluding terminally differentiated effector memory CD45RA+ cells. Material: naive CD8+ T cells sorted from blood. Source of these receptors: a man aged 18 to 29 in good health.

This chain uses TRBV27 with TRBJ2-5; no firm D call. Germline lookup yields CDR1 MNHEY and CDR2 SMNVEV (reference sequence). This CDR3 has 15 residues. Trimming left V 3 bases short and J 5 bases short, with 16 bases between. CDR3 residues: CASSLIGTLRETQYF. DNA for the CDR3: TGTGCCAGCAGTTTGATCGGTACTCTCCGGGAGACCCAGTACTTC.

This chain uses TRBV27 with TRBJ2-3, with 8 bases that match TRBD1. Germline V gives CDR1 MNHEY, CDR2 SMNVEV (reference sequence). The CDR3 is 17 amino acids. The V gene end was trimmed by 1 base and the J gene end by 0 bases; junction bases not matched to a gene: 6. CDR3 sequence: CASSLYGTGYSTDTQYF. As DNA, the CDR3 is TGTGCCAGCAGTTTATATGGGACAGGTTACAGCACAGATACGCAGTATTTT.

The V call is TRBV18, the J call TRBJ2-3; D possibly corresponds to TRBD1 (7 bases). The CDR3 runs to 16 residues. Per the germline V gene, CDR1 is KGHSH and CDR2 is LQKENI. V lost 5 bases and J 0 bases, leaving 15 bases between the germline ends. CDR3 in DNA: TGTGCCAGCTCATCCGTGACAGGGACTAGCACAGATACGCAGTATTTT. It is translated as CASSSVTGTSTDTQYF.

This clone has a handful of counts. The J gene is TRBJ1-5, the V gene TRBV2, with D possibly matching TRBD1 (6 bases). Per the germline V gene, CDR1 is SNHLY and CDR2 is FYNNEI. The length of the CDR3 is 14 residues. Trimming removed 4 bases from V and 6 bases from J, with 13 bases in between. CDR3 in DNA: TGTGCCAGCAGTGTCGGACAGAGGGCTCAGCCCCAGCATTTT. Protein: CASSVGQRAQPQHF.

This clone has just a few counts. The chain recombines TRBV6-1 with TRBJ1-1; TRBD1 matches at 9 bases. Germline CDR1 reads MNHNS; CDR2 reads SASEGT. V shed 10 bases, J shed 6 bases, and the junction held 9 bases outside the gene matches. The CDR3 is made up of 13 amino acids. This CDR3 is CAMTADRGAEAFF. For the CDR3, the DNA is TGTGCCATGACTGCGGACAGGGGCGCTGAAGCTTTCTTT.

This sequence joins TRBV7-6 and TRBJ2-7; D uncertain. This CDR3 is built from 14 residues. Trimming left V 1 base short and J 0 bases short, with 7 bases between. The germline CDR1 and CDR2 sequences are SGHVS and FNYEAQ. CDR3 DNA sequence: TGTGCCAGCAGCTTAGGGGGTTACTCCTACGAGCAGTACTTC. Its translation is CASSLGGYSYEQYF. Together with reference TRBV7-6 and TRBJ2-7, the CDR3 gives the full variable domain: GAGVSQSPRYKVTKRGQDVALRCDPISGHVSLYWYRQALGQGPEFLTYFNYEAQQDKSGLPNDRFSAERPEGSISTLTIQRTEQRDSAMYRCASSLGGYSYEQYFGPGTRLTVT.

The chain carries TRBV5-6 and TRBJ2-5; D is possibly TRBD2 (5 bases). V lost 2 bases and J 3 bases, leaving 11 bases between the germline ends. The germline V gene has CDR1 SGHDT and CDR2 YYEEEE. CDR3 length: 14 residues. CDR3 DNA sequence: TGTGCCAGCAGCTTCGGGGTCGGCAAAGAGACCCAGTACTTC. Its protein product is CASSFGVGKETQYF.

The chain couples TRBV19 to TRBJ1-1; no reliable D call. Germline V gene lookup returns CDR1 LNHDA and CDR2 SQIVND (reference sequence). V lost 10 bases and J 11 bases, leaving 20 bases between the germline ends. The CDR3 loop spans 12 amino acids. The CDR3 here is CATRTDITGAFF. CDR3 DNA: TGTGCCACCCGGACCGACATAACGGGGGCTTTCTTT.

Remarks on this clone: This sample includes further DNA sequences coding for the same CDR3. The V and J genes are TRBV30 and TRBJ2-3; 7 bases map to TRBD1. Germline CDR1 GTSNPN, CDR2 SVGIG (reference sequence). With V trimmed by 2 bases and J by 1 base, 3 bases remained unmatched. The CDR3 consists of 14 residues. The CDR3 protein is CAWSPTGGTDTQYF. CDR3 bases: TGTGCCTGGAGTCCAACAGGGGGCACAGATACGCAGTATTTT.

V and J are TRBV28 and TRBJ2-5, with no clear D. The CDR3 extends over 14 amino acids. Trimming stripped 6 bases from V and 2 bases from J, with 13 bases between. CDR1 is MDHEN and CDR2 is SYDVKM in the germline V gene. This CDR3 reads CASRPLSLQETQYF. The CDR3 region has the DNA TGTGCCAGCAGACCCCTCAGTCTACAAGAGACCCAGTACTTC.

The rearrangement links TRBV6-5 to TRBJ1-2, with 8 positions matching TRBD1. In germline, CDR1 is MNHEY, CDR2 SVGAGI. V shed 4 bases, J shed 4 bases, and the junction held 8 bases outside the gene matches. CDR3 length equals 15 residues. The CDR3 coding sequence is TGTGCCAGCAGTTCCTGGACAGGGTCGGCCTATGGCTACACCTTC. It specifies CASSSWTGSAYGYTF.

This chain joins TRBV10-2 and TRBJ1-2; D is ambiguous. Germline V lookup: CDR1 WSHSY, CDR2 SAAADI. There are 14 residues in the CDR3. Between the trimmed V and J ends, which lost 5 bases and 4 bases, there was a span of 14 bases. Here the CDR3 reads CASSPSTEAYGYTF. CDR3 nucleotide sequence: TGCGCCAGCAGTCCCTCGACCGAGGCCTATGGCTACACCTTC.

As to this clone: Other DNA sequences of this sample code for an identical CDR3. The rearrangement links TRBV27 to TRBJ1-5; no clear D gene. Trimming cost V 2 bases and J 6 bases, with 8 bases left between them. CDR1 MNHEY and CDR2 SMNVEV come from the germline V gene (reference sequence). This CDR3 is built from 13 residues. For the CDR3, the DNA is TGTGCCAGCAGTTTAGCCCGGGGTCAGCCCCAGCATTTT. Its protein is CASSLARGQPQHF.

The chain combines TRBV30 with TRBJ2-1; tentatively, D is TRBD1 (5 bases). From germline, CDR1 is GTSNPN and CDR2 SVGIG (reference sequence). Deletions cut 2 bases from V and 5 bases from J, with 10 bases between. The CDR3 is made up of 13 amino acids. This CDR3 is CAWSSDNHNEQFF. In nucleotides, the CDR3 is TGTGCCTGGAGTTCGGACAATCACAATGAGCAGTTCTTC.

Comments on this clone: This sample includes further DNA sequences coding for the same CDR3. The gene calls are TRBV5-1 and TRBJ2-5, with D unresolved. This CDR3 contains 12 residues. The V end lost 2 bases, the J end lost 5 bases, and 7 bases lay between the germline ends. Germline V gene data show CDR1 as SGHRS and CDR2 as YFSETQ. The CDR3 DNA is TGCGCCAGCAGCTTAGGGCCGGAGACCCAGTACTTC. It is translated as CASSLGPETQYF.